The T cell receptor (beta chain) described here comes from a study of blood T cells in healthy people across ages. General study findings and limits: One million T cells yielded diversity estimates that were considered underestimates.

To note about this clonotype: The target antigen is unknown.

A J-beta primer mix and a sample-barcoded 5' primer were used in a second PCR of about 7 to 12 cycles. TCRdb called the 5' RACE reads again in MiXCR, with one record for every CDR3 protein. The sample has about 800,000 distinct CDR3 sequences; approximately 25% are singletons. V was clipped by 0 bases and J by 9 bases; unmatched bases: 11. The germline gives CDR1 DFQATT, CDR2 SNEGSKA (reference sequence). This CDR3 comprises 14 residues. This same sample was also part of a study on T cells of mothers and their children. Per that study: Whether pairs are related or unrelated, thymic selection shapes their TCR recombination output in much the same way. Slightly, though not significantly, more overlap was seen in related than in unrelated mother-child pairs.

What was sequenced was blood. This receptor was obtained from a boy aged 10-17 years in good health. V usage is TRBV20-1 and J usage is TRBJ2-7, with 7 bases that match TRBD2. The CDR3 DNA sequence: TGCAGTGCTAGAGACGGGAGGAATAGTTTTGGGCAGTACTTC. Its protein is CSARDGRNSFGQYF.